These T cell receptor beta chains were read from a single sample in a study of cytotoxic CD8 clonotypes in ibrutinib-treated CLL. The protocol was immunoSEQ multiplex PCR, while the TCRdb copy is restricted to in-frame clones and leaves out a portion. The sample has some 310,000 clones; around four fifths are singletons. Specimen: PBMCs, collected before ibrutinib treatment. The receptor source for this set is a human donor with chronic lymphocytic leukemia. CDR3s include the opening cysteine and the closing phenylalanine or tryptophan. Fields, in order: CDR3 length, D gene, J gene, V gene, clone size, CDR3 protein, CDR3 DNA. D genes are given only for firm matches. Rows may omit the clone size; those that give it use once, few, many or a size class.

>15|TRBD2|TRBJ2-1|TRBV25-1|once
CASSFSGTSYNEQFF
TGTGCCAGCAGTTTTAGCGGGACCTCCTACAATGAGCAGTTCTTC
>16|TRBD2|TRBJ2-5|TRBV15|.
CATSRVAGRPQETQYF
TGTGCCACCAGCAGAGTAGCGGGCCGGCCCCAAGAGACCCAGTACTTC
>13|TRBD2|TRBJ2-7|TRBV7-2|.
CASRLAGTYEQYF
TGTGCCAGCAGGCTAGCGGGAACCTACGAGCAGTACTTC
>16|.|TRBJ2-1|TRBV28|.
CASSSPGDHLNNEQFF
TGTGCCAGCAGCTCCCCAGGGGACCACCTCAACAATGAGCAGTTCTTC
>15|.|TRBJ2-7|TRBV9|once
CASSVGIDASYEQYF
TGTGCCAGCAGCGTAGGTATCGACGCCTCCTACGAGCAGTACTTC
>11|.|TRBJ2-7|TRBV6-6|.
CASSIRYEQYF
TGTGCCAGCAGTATCAGATACGAGCAGTACTTC
>13|.|TRBJ2-1|TRBV5-4|.
CASSPLQGRTWFF
TGTGCCAGCAGCCCCTTACAGGGTAGGACGTGGTTCTTC
>14|TRBD1|TRBJ2-5|TRBV12-5|.
CASDKTGEFQAQYF
TGTGCTAGTGATAAGACAGGGGAATTCCAGGCCCAGTACTTC
>13|.|TRBJ1-2|TRBV6-5|once
CASSAGLLYGYTF
TGTGCCAGCAGTGCCGGGCTCCTCTATGGCTACACCTTC
>17|TRBD2|TRBJ2-1|TRBV5-4|.
CASSLDTSSGAYNEQFF
TGTGCCAGCAGCTTAGATACGTCTAGCGGGGCCTACAATGAGCAGTTCTTC
>14|.|TRBJ1-1|TRBV5-1|.
CASSLGTLNTEAFF
TGCGCCAGCAGCTTAGGGACCTTGAACACTGAAGCTTTCTTT
>15|.|TRBJ1-4|TRBV10-3|.
CATRRDGQANEKLFF
TGTGCCACCAGGAGGGACGGACAAGCTAATGAAAAACTGTTTTTT
>14|TRBD1|TRBJ1-2|TRBV7-2|.
CASSVGTGGYGYTF
TGTGCCAGCAGCGTAGGGACAGGGGGCTATGGCTACACCTTC
>15|.|TRBJ2-2|TRBV11-1|.
CASSLGTTYTGELFF
TGTGCCAGCAGCTTAGGGACTACCTACACCGGGGAGCTGTTTTTT
>14|.|TRBJ1-2|TRBV5-1|.
CASSLLQGNYGYTF
TGCGCCAGCAGCTTGTTACAGGGTAACTATGGCTACACCTTC
>14|TRBD2|TRBJ2-1|TRBV6-6|.
CASSSAGSRNEQFF
TGTGCCAGCAGTTCAGCGGGAAGTCGCAATGAGCAGTTCTTC
>10|TRBD1|TRBJ1-4|TRBV19|.
CATQGVRLFF
TGTGCCACCCAGGGGGTACGACTGTTTTTT
>15|.|TRBJ2-7|TRBV5-1|.
CASSLFGARAYEQYF
TGCGCCAGCAGCCTTTTTGGGGCTAGAGCCTACGAGCAGTACTTC
>16|TRBD2|TRBJ2-3|TRBV25-1|.
CASVAGVPGDTDTQYF
TGTGCCAGCGTAGCGGGAGTACCGGGGGACACAGATACGCAGTATTTT
>14|TRBD1|TRBJ1-4|TRBV6-5|once
CASSYRDRGEKLFF
TGTGCCAGCAGTTACCGGGACAGGGGTGAAAAACTGTTTTTT
>14|.|TRBJ1-2|TRBV14|.
CASSQVTGAIGYTF
TGTGCCAGCAGCCAAGTTACTGGGGCTATTGGCTACACCTTC
>16|.|TRBJ2-3|TRBV15|.
CATSTVTGLPSDTQYF
TGTGCCACCAGCACAGTAACCGGGCTCCCTTCAGATACGCAGTATTTT
>14|.|TRBJ1-2|TRBV5-1|.
CASSLYRADYGYTF
TGCGCCAGCAGCTTGTACAGGGCGGACTATGGCTACACCTTC
>11|.|TRBJ2-5|TRBV5-1|few
CASSRQETQYF
TGCGCCAGCAGCAGACAAGAGACCCAGTACTTC
>14|TRBD1|TRBJ1-2|TRBV4-2|.
CASSHPDRDTGYTF
TGTGCCAGCAGCCACCCGGACAGGGATACTGGCTACACCTTC
>16|TRBD1|TRBJ1-1|TRBV4-2|.
CASSQGQGAMNTEAFF
TGTGCCAGCAGCCAGGGACAGGGGGCCATGAACACTGAAGCTTTCTTT
>16|.|TRBJ1-1|TRBV5-1|.
CASSSEGQGWNTEAFF
TGCGCCAGCAGCTCGGAGGGGCAGGGGTGGAACACTGAAGCTTTCTTT
>13|.|TRBJ1-1|TRBV6-6|.
CASTQGVNTEAFF
TGTGCCAGCACCCAAGGGGTGAACACTGAAGCTTTCTTT
>17|.|TRBJ1-3|TRBV6-1|.
CASSENSWLYSGNTIYF
TGTGCCAGCAGTGAAAATTCTTGGCTGTACTCTGGAAACACCATATATTTT
>17|TRBD2|TRBJ2-3|TRBV4-1|.
CASSQDRTAGVADTQYF
TGCGCCAGCAGCCAAGATCGCACAGCGGGAGTGGCAGATACGCAGTATTTT
>13|.|TRBJ1-4|TRBV7-9|.
CASSSDRTEKLFF
TGTGCCAGCAGCTCCGACAGGACTGAAAAACTGTTTTTT
>15|.|TRBJ2-2|TRBV11-1|once
CASSPKRGRTGELFF
TGTGCCAGCAGCCCAAAACGCGGCCGAACCGGGGAGCTGTTTTTT
>13|.|TRBJ1-1|TRBV6-5|.
CASSLPGHTEAFF
TGTGCCAGCAGTCTGCCGGGGCACACTGAAGCTTTCTTT
>14|.|TRBJ2-7|TRBV2|.
CASSSVVGFYEQYF
TGTGCCAGCAGTAGTGTGGTGGGATTCTACGAGCAGTACTTC
>12|.|TRBJ2-1|TRBV7-6|.
CASRTRTTEQFF
TGTGCCAGCAGGACCCGAACTACTGAGCAGTTCTTC
>12|TRBD2|TRBJ2-5|TRBV2|.
CATGTSEETQYF
TGTGCCACTGGGACTAGCGAGGAGACCCAGTACTTC
>14|.|TRBJ1-5|TRBV18|few
CASSPLGDEQPQHF
TGTGCCAGCTCACCACTAGGGGATGAGCAGCCCCAGCATTTT
>16|TRBD1|TRBJ2-1|TRBV7-2|.
CASTRQGSGTYNEQFF
TGTGCCAGCACCAGACAGGGTTCGGGAACCTACAATGAGCAGTTCTTC
>18|TRBD1|TRBJ2-7|TRBV7-9|.
CASSSTGLGRDRGYEQYF
TGTGCCAGCAGCTCAACCGGACTGGGGAGGGACAGGGGGTACGAGCAGTACTTC
>14|TRBD2|TRBJ2-3|TRBV7-9|.
CASSLEAGEDTQYF
TGTGCCAGCAGCTTAGAAGCGGGAGAGGATACGCAGTATTTT
>15|TRBD2|TRBJ2-5|TRBV5-4|.
CASSFSAGMQETQYF
TGTGCCAGCAGCTTCTCAGCGGGGATGCAAGAGACCCAGTACTTC
>13|.|TRBJ2-5|TRBV29-1|.
CSVEYPGQETQYF
TGCAGCGTTGAATATCCGGGACAAGAGACCCAGTACTTC
>17|TRBD1|TRBJ2-7|TRBV2|once
CASSATRDRARSYEQYF
TGTGCCAGCAGCGCAACCCGGGACAGGGCCCGTTCCTACGAGCAGTACTTC
>13|TRBD2|TRBJ2-7|TRBV29-1|.
CSVETSGAYEQYF
TGCAGCGTTGAGACTAGCGGAGCCTACGAGCAGTACTTC
>14|TRBD1|TRBJ2-7|TRBV11-2|.
CASSRRDSAYEQYF
TGTGCCAGCAGCAGACGGGACAGCGCGTACGAGCAGTACTTC
>13|.|TRBJ2-7|TRBV7-2|.
CASSSRAGHEQYF
TGTGCCAGCAGCTCACGGGCCGGTCACGAGCAGTACTTC
>13|.|TRBJ2-5|TRBV27|once
CASSSTYQETQYF
TGTGCCAGCAGTTCGACGTACCAAGAGACCCAGTACTTC
>12|.|TRBJ1-1|TRBV15|.
CATSRQGQEAFF
TGTGCCACCAGCAGGCAAGGACAGGAAGCTTTCTTT